These 16 T cell receptor beta chains came from one sample sequenced in a study of T cell repertoires in cytomegalovirus infection. These receptors have no known antigen. TCRdb reprocessed the reads via MiXCR and lists one record per CDR3 protein. In the table there are around 340,000 distinct CDR3 sequences, almost 30% of which are singletons. Sequenced here: cultured PBMCs, sampled from culture after CMV antigen stimulation. The receptors come from a human donor in good health (CMV status not recorded). Some clones in this sample may be carry-over from other donors' samples.

This clonotype was detected ten times or more. The chain has TRBV29-1 and TRBJ1-2; D call uncertain. V dropped 4 bases and J dropped 3 bases, with 12 bases sitting between them. Germline V gene lookup returns CDR1 SQVTM and CDR2 ANQGSEA. This CDR3 spans 13 amino acids. CDR3 coding DNA: TGCAGCGTTGTGATGGGTGCCGACTATGGCTACACCTTC. Protein sequence: CSVVMGADYGYTF.

This clonotype was seen many times. The chain carries TRBV4-1 and TRBJ2-1; D could derive from TRBD1 or TRBD2 (6 bases each). The V end lost 5 bases, the J end lost 0 bases, and 14 bases lay between the germline ends. Per the germline V gene, CDR1 is MGHRA and CDR2 is YSYEKL. This CDR3 is 16 amino acids long. The CDR3 protein is CASSGGLPSSYNEQFF. As DNA, the CDR3 is TGCGCCAGCAGCGGGGGGCTTCCGAGCTCCTACAATGAGCAGTTCTTC.

This clonotype showed up just once. The chain combines TRBV27 with TRBJ1-1, with D hard to call. CDR3 length equals 14 residues. The V gene's germline CDR1 is MNHEY and CDR2 SMNVEV (reference sequence). Deletions cut 4 bases from V and 1 base from J, with 10 bases between. The CDR3 reads CASSYSAGNTEAFF. CDR3 DNA sequence: TGTGCCAGCAGTTACTCAGCTGGGAACACTGAAGCTTTCTTT.

The chain couples TRBV27 to TRBJ2-6, with TRBD1 as a possible D gene (5 bases). V lost 4 bases and J lost 6, with 19 bases in between. Germline V gene sequence: CDR1 MNHEY, CDR2 SMNVEV (reference sequence). CDR3 length: 17 residues. Written as DNA, the CDR3 is TGTGCCAGCAGTTCAATTTACAGGAAAGAAGAGGCCAACGTCCTGACTTTC. Translating gives CASSSIYRKEEANVLTF.

This clonotype was seen only a few times. The chain links TRBV5-5 to TRBJ1-5; D not resolved. V was shortened by 0 bases and J by 5 bases, with 12 bases between the two germline ends. The CDR3 extends over 15 amino acids. The germline CDR1 and CDR2 sequences are SGHKS and YYEKEE (reference sequence). The CDR3 nucleotides are TGTGCCAGCAGCTTGGAAGGGTCTTCTTATCAGCCCCAGCATTTT. Encoded protein: CASSLEGSSYQPQHF.

The chain joins TRBV7-9 to TRBJ2-3; weak D call: TRBD2 (5 bases). This CDR3 has 14 residues. The V end lost 8 bases, the J end lost 3 bases, and 15 bases lay between the germline ends. The germline CDR1 and CDR2 sequences are SEHNR and FQNEAQ (reference sequence). The CDR3 nucleotides are TGTGCCAGCCTAGTCAATCCGGGGACAGATACGCAGTATTTT. Protein sequence: CASLVNPGTDTQYF. The full variable domain, in which reference TRBV7-9 and TRBJ2-3 provide the parts outside the CDR3, is DTGVSQNPRHKITKRGQNVTFRCDPISEHNRLYWYRQTLGQGPEFLTYFQNEAQLEKSRLLSDRFSAERPKGSFSTLEIQRTEQGDSAMYLCASLVNPGTDTQYFGPGTRLTVL.

V and J are TRBV29-1 and TRBJ2-6; 10 nucleotides agree with TRBD1. The germline V gene has CDR1 SQVTM and CDR2 ANQGSEA. The CDR3 covers 20 residues. Germline trimming cut 2 bases from V and 0 bases from J; bases unmatched to any gene: 13. For the CDR3, the DNA is TGCAGCGTTGAAAAGGGAGCCGGGACAGGGGACCTCTCTGGGGCCAACGTCCTGACTTTC. It codes for CSVEKGAGTGDLSGANVLTF.

This clonotype was counted ten times or more. The V call is TRBV7-6, the J call TRBJ1-2; D uncertain. Germline CDR1 reads SGHVS; CDR2 reads FNYEAQ. V was shortened by 1 base and J by 3 bases, with 12 bases between the two germline ends. CDR3 length: 15 residues. CDR3 in DNA: TGTGCCAGCAGCTTAGGTACCTCGGCTCACTATGGCTACACCTTC. Translation: CASSLGTSAHYGYTF.

The chain combines TRBV20-1 with TRBJ2-7; 12 positions agree with TRBD2. The germline V gene has CDR1 DFQATT and CDR2 SNEGSKA (reference sequence). V dropped 3 bases and J dropped 6; count of bases not matched to a gene: 9. CDR3 length: 15 amino acids. The CDR3 region has the DNA TGCAGTGCTAGTCTAGCGGGAGGGCCCTCGGGCGAGCAGTACTTC. Its protein product is CSASLAGGPSGEQYF.

J is TRBJ2-1 and V is TRBV28; no clear D gene. Germline loops: CDR1 MDHEN, CDR2 SYDVKM. V was shortened by 5 bases and J by 5 bases, with 13 bases between the two germline ends. The CDR3 runs to 14 residues. DNA for the CDR3: TGTGCCAGCAGTCCCTCCTGGCGAGACAATGAGCAGTTCTTC. Translating it yields CASSPSWRDNEQFF.

The J gene is TRBJ1-2, the V gene TRBV10-3, with D unresolved. The CDR3 runs to 14 residues. Trimming removed 0 bases from V and 7 bases from J, with 12 bases in between. Germline V gene sequence: CDR1 ENHRY, CDR2 SYGVKD. CDR3 DNA sequence: TGTGCCATCAGTGAGTCCTTGGAGGGTCGTGGCTACACCTTC. It translates to CAISESLEGRGYTF.

The V gene is TRBV7-2, the J gene TRBJ1-2; D unresolved. V was clipped by 5 bases and J by 8 bases, with 15 bases between them. The CDR3 is made up of 13 amino acids. Germline V CDR1 and CDR2: SGHTA, FQGNSA. CDR3 in DNA: TGTGCCAGCAGCGAGTGGGCAGCGGAGGGCTACACCTTC. Translation: CASSEWAAEGYTF.

The rearrangement joins TRBV4-1 to TRBJ1-6; D ambiguous. CDR1 and CDR2 (germline): MGHRA, YSYEKL. Between the trimmed V and J ends, which lost 3 bases and 4 bases, there was a span of 19 bases. The CDR3 has 18 amino acids. The chain's CDR3 is CASSQVPRGRLYNSPLHF. CDR3 nucleotide sequence: TGCGCCAGCAGCCAGGTACCCCGGGGTCGACTTTATAATTCACCCCTCCACTTT.

The chain has TRBV27 and TRBJ1-1; D not certain. There are 13 residues in the CDR3. V gave up 5 bases and J gave up 4 bases, with 11 bases separating them. The germline gives CDR1 MNHEY, CDR2 SMNVEV (reference sequence). This CDR3 reads CASSPQSFTEAFF. CDR3 in DNA: TGTGCCAGCAGTCCCCAAAGTTTCACTGAAGCTTTCTTT.

This clonotype was seen a few times. The genes are TRBV28 and TRBJ1-1; D call uncertain. The germline V and J ends were trimmed by 4 bases and 2 bases, with 20 bases remaining between them. The germline CDR1 and CDR2 sequences are MDHEN and SYDVKM. The CDR3 runs 17 residues. The CDR3 region is CASSYRKIEGSNTEAFF. For the CDR3, the DNA is TGTGCCAGCAGTTATCGGAAGATCGAAGGATCCAACACTGAAGCTTTCTTT.

V is TRBV6-2 or TRBV6-3 and J is TRBJ2-1, with D perhaps being TRBD1 or TRBD2 (5 bases each). With 4 bases removed from V and 0 bases from J, the gap between germline ends came to 13 bases. Germline V lookup: CDR1 MNHEY, CDR2 SVGEGT. This CDR3 spans 16 amino acids. The CDR3: CASSSQGDGSYNEQFF. Here the CDR3 DNA reads TGTGCCAGCAGTTCTCAGGGAGACGGCTCCTACAATGAGCAGTTCTTC.